This entry describes one T cell receptor beta chain. Its antigen is unknown. Qualities for individual bases were not recorded, and no much larger clone is one base off. Looking up the germline V gene yields CDR1 MGHRA and CDR2 YSYEKL. From the cysteine through the phenylalanine, the CDR3 covers 16 amino acids. The DNA shown is the 48-base CDR3, in frame from base 1. Trimming takes 0 bases off V and 2 bases off J; junction bases not matched to a gene: 4. These data belong to a study of beta chain features in type 1 diabetes (dated by TCRdb to 2016 to 2019). About the investigation overall: Patients and healthy donors did not differ in mean age, gender distribution, total cell number or subset yield. A total of 90 million to 120 million sorted cells were examined across all samples, and a strong correlation was observed between cell number per subset and RNA yield. The study compared TCRB repertoires of sorted circulating CD4+ T cell subsets between recently diagnosed type 1 diabetes patients and matched healthy donors. Regulatory and stem cell-like memory subsets were isolated from only 8 patients and 8 healthy donors, whereas naive and central memory subsets came from all 30 or so donors.

From each donor, a single peripheral blood sample of 90 to 150 mL on average was drawn into heparinised tubes. A BD FACSAria II was used to sort naive, central memory, regulatory and stem cell-like memory CD4+ T cells with a panel that included CD45RO, CCR7, CD25, CD127, CD95 and CD27. Purity was above 98% for every sorted population. PBMCs were isolated immediately by Lymphoprep density gradient centrifugation and stained directly without culture. So that batch effects would be minimized, each experiment stained and sorted samples in pairs, pairing one healthy donor with one patient. Broader findings and caveats from the paper: Type 1 diabetes patients showed a moderate but significant shortening of TCRB CDR3 length in all four CD4+ subsets. At VDJ recombination sites, patients with type 1 diabetes made fewer insertions and deleted more nucleotides, a pattern implying thymic rearrangement abnormalities. The naive, central memory and regulatory TCRB repertoires appeared to resemble one another more closely among patients than among healthy donors. Because cDNA was sequenced instead of genomic DNA, activated cells with high expression could be over-represented, although the groups did not differ in activation or CD3 levels. HLA sub-analyses involved small numbers of individuals, so any influence of HLA type on TCRB rearrangement remained unresolved. Shorter templates might have been favored by PCR, but patient and control samples were amplified and corrected together, so both groups would have been affected equally by any skew.

The High Capacity cDNA Reverse Transcription Kit was used to reverse transcribe all of the isolated RNA, meaning that expressed TCRB transcripts were what got sequenced. Deep immunoSEQ sequencing was applied to naive, central memory and regulatory T cell samples, giving an average of roughly 3.6 million total reads per sample. After sorted cells were lysed in RLT buffer, RNA was extracted with DNase-treated RNeasy Micro or Mini kits, with the choice depending on cell number. Each cell subset was processed separately to prevent cross-contamination, with patient and healthy donor samples processed together. The immunoSEQ multiplex PCR was used to amplify TCRB sequences from cDNA, yielding 87-bp fragments that span the CDR3 region. Sequencing of the amplicons was done on the Illumina HiSeq platform. On the study's bioinformatics: PCR bias was corrected computationally using synthetic template baselines, and reads within Hamming distance 2 were collapsed, with unmergeable singletons discarded. By aligning reads against IMGT, V, D and J genes, CDR3 length, and insertions or deletions at six rearrangement sites were assigned. Clonotype counts were normalized to sorted cell number within each subset before computing true diversity and Gini coefficients with the tcR R package. The overlap coefficient, calculated on TCRB nucleotide sequences, was used to quantify repertoire sharing. Not all clones reach the TCRdb copy of this immuneACCESS table, which keeps in-frame sequences only. Checked studies attribute under half of the gap to unresolved V genes and leave the rest unexplained. For V, J and clone size, that table is used; D and trimming come from the DNA. This sample is represented by some 150,000 clones; about 51% of them were singletons. The ten largest clones take up 0.35% to 0.45% of the sample.

The sequence joins TRBV4-1 to TRBJ2-7, and TRBD1 matches 10 of the central bases. This TCR was sampled from a man younger than 35 in good health. The sample consisted of Tregs from blood. The cell subset or site tag for this specimen amounts to: regulatory CD4+ T cells. The CDR3 is CASSQDQGTGAYEQYF. In nucleotide form, the sequence is TGCGCCAGCAGCCAAGATCAAGGGACAGGGGCCTACGAGCAGTACTTC.